Here is one T cell receptor beta chain with its context. The ends lost 4 bases at V and 0 bases at J; junction bases unmatched: 7. Germline lookup yields CDR1 SQVTM and CDR2 ANQGSEA. This CDR3 region has 17 residues. The sample belongs to a study of CD8+ T cells in alopecia areata. Across the whole study: A 6-month period off drug followed tofacitinib, which lasted 6 to 18 months.

RNA, once extracted, was reverse transcribed into cDNA for use as the sequencing template. Sequencing used immunoSEQ multiplex PCR; TCRdb keeps in-frame clones, though not all of them. This sample carries around 190,000 clones, less than 65% of them seen once, and the ten largest clones take 4% to 4.5%. Treatment denoted: oral pan-JAK inhibitor, 5-10 mg twice daily. The study team obtained lesional scalp punch biopsies and peripheral blood from alopecia areata patients. The rearrangement links TRBV29-1 to TRBJ2-6, with 9 bases fitting TRBD1. The source was CD4+ T cells sorted from blood, collected at week 4, from a patient treated with tofacitinib. The receptor was isolated from a human donor with alopecia areata. The CDR3 sequence: CSVGRTGAISGANVLTF. The CDR3, as DNA: TGCAGCGTTGGAAGGACAGGGGCAATCTCTGGGGCCAACGTCCTGACTTTC.